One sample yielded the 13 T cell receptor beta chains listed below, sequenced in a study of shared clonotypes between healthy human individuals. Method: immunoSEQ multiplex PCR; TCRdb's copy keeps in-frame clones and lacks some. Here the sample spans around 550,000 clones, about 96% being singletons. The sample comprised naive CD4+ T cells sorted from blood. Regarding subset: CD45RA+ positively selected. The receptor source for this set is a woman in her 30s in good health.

The CDR3 region has the DNA TGTGCCAGCAGTAAAGCAGGGTACACTGAAGCTTTCTTT. It specifies CASSKAGYTEAFF. This chain links TRBV6-5 with TRBJ1-1, with D possibly matching TRBD1 (5 bases). Germline CDR1 reads MNHEY; CDR2 reads SVGAGI. V was shortened by 5 bases and J by 3 bases, with 10 bases between the two germline ends. CDR3 length: 13 residues.

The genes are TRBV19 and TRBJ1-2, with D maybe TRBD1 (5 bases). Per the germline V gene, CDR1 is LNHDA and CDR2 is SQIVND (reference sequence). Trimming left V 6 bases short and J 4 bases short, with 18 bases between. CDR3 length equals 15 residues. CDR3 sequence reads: CASSTYPGTRYGYTF. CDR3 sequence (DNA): TGTGCCAGTAGCACGTATCCGGGGACCCGCTATGGCTACACCTTC.

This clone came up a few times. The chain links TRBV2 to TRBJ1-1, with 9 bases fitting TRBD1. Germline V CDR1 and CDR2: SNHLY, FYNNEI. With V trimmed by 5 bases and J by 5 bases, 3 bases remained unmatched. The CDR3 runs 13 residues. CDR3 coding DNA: TGTGCCAGCAGTACGGACAGGGGAACTGAAGCTTTCTTT. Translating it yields CASSTDRGTEAFF. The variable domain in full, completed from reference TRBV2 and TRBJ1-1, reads EPEVTQTPSHQVTQMGQEVILRCVPISNHLYFYWYRQILGQKVEFLVSFYNNEISEKSEIFDDQFSVERPDGSNFTLKIRSTKLEDSAMYFCASSTDRGTEAFFGQGTRLTVV.

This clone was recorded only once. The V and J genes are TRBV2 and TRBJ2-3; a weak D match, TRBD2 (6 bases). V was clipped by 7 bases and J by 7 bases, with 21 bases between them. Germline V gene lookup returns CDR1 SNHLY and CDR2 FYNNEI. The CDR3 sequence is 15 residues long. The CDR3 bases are TGTGCCAGCACCGTGCGAGCGGGCCTACCTCATACGCAGTATTTT. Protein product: CASTVRAGLPHTQYF. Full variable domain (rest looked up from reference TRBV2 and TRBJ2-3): EPEVTQTPSHQVTQMGQEVILRCVPISNHLYFYWYRQILGQKVEFLVSFYNNEISEKSEIFDDQFSVERPDGSNFTLKIRSTKLEDSAMYFCASTVRAGLPHTQYFGPGTRLTVL.

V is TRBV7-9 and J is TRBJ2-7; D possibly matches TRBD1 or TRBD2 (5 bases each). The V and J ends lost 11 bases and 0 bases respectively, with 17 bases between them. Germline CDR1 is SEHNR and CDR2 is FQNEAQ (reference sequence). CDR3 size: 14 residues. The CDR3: CAADSGPNSYEQYF. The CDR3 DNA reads TGTGCCGCTGATTCGGGGCCTAACTCCTACGAGCAGTACTTC. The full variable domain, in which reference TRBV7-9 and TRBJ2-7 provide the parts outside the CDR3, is DTGVSQNPRHKITKRGQNVTFRCDPISEHNRLYWYRQTLGQGPEFLTYFQNEAQLEKSRLLSDRFSAERPKGSFSTLEIQRTEQGDSAMYLCAADSGPNSYEQYFGPGTRLTVT.

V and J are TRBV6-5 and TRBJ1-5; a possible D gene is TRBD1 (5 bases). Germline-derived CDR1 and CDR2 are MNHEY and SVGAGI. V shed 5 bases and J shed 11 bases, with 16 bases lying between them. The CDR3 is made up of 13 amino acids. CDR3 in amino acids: CASSPRPRGAQHF. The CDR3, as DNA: TGTGCCAGCAGTCCCCGGCCTCGGGGGGCCCAGCATTTT.

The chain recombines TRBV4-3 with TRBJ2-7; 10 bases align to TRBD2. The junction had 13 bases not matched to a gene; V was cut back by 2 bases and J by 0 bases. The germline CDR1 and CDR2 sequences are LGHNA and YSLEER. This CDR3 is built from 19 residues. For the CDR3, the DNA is TGCGCCAGCAGCCAAAAATATGGCGGGACTAGCGCTCCCTCCTACGAGCAGTACTTC. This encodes CASSQKYGGTSAPSYEQYF.

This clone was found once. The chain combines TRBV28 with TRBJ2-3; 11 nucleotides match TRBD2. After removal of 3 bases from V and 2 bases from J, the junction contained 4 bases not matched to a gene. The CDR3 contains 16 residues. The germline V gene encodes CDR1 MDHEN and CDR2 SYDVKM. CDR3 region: CASSFSGRALTDTQYF. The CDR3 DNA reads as TGTGCCAGCAGTTTTAGCGGGAGGGCCCTCACAGATACGCAGTATTTT. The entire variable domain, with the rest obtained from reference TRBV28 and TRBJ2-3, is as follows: DVKVTQSSRYLVKRTGEKVFLECVQDMDHENMFWYRQDPGLGLRLIYFSYDVKMKEKGDIPEGYSVSREKKERFSLILESASTNQTSMYLCASSFSGRALTDTQYFGPGTRLTVL.

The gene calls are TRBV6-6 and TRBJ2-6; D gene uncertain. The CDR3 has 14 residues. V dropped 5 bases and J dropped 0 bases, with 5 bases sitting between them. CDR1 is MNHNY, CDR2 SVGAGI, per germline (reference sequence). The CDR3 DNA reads TGTGCCAGCAGTCAAGCCTCTGGGGCCAACGTCCTGACTTTC. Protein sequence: CASSQASGANVLTF.

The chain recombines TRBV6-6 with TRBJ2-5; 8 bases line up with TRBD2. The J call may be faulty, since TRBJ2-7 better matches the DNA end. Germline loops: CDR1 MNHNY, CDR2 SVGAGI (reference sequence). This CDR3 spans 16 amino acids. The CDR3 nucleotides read TGTGCCAGCAGTCCAGCACCTAGCGGGCCGACCTACGAGCAGTACTTC. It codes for CASSPAPSGPTYEQYF.

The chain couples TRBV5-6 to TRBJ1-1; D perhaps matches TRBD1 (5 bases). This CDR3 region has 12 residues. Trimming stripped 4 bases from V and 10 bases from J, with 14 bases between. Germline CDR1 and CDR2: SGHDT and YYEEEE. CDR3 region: CASSPGVQRAFF. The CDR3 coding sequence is TGTGCCAGCAGCCCGGGGGTCCAACGAGCTTTCTTT.

The CDR3: CASSDSPGIGYGYTF. CDR3 DNA sequence: TGTGCCAGCAGTGACTCCCCCGGCATTGGCTATGGCTACACCTTC. The J gene is TRBJ1-2, the V gene TRBV6-4; D remains ambiguous. This CDR3 is 15 amino acids long. V was pared by 0 bases and J by 4 bases, with 12 bases between. Germline V gene lookup returns CDR1 MRHNA and CDR2 SNTAGT.

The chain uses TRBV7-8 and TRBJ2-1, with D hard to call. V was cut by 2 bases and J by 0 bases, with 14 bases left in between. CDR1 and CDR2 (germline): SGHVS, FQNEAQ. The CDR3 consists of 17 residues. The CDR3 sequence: CASSLPRLPSSYNEQFF. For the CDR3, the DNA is TGTGCCAGCAGCTTACCTCGACTTCCAAGCTCCTACAATGAGCAGTTCTTC.